This T cell receptor (beta chain) was identified during a study of blood T cells in healthy people across ages. Findings of the study overall: A strong correlation between TCR beta diversity and naive T cell percentage was seen. A roughly linear age-dependent decrease characterized TCR beta diversity per million T cells.

A second roughly 7 to 11 cycle PCR used barcoded and J-beta primers. TCRdb reprocessed the 5' RACE reads via MiXCR and lists one record per CDR3 protein. The sample has over a million distinct CDR3 sequences, around 39% seen once. Points on this clonotype: Antigen: not known.

Germline values: CDR1 SQVTM, CDR2 ANQGSEA. The V and J ends lost 7 bases and 0 bases respectively, with 14 bases between them. The length of the CDR3 is 14 residues. Isolated PBMCs totaled at least 6.5 million in each sample. The sample consisted of blood. V and J are TRBV29-1 and TRBJ2-3; maybe TRBD1 (5 bases). This receptor was taken from a woman younger than 35 in good health. The DNA for the CDR3 is TGCAGCGGCCGCAGGGTTACTAGCACAGATACGCAGTATTTT. Translation gives CSGRRVTSTDTQYF.